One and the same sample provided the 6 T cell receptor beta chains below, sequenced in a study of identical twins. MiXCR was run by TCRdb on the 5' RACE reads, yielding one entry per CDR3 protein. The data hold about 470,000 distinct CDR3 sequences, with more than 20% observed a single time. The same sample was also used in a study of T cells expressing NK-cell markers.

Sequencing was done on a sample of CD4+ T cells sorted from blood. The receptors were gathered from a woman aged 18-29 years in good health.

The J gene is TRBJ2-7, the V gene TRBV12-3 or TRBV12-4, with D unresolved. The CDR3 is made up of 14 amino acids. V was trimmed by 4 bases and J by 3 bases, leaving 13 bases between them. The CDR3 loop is CASSSLASHYEQYF. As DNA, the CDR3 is TGTGCCAGCAGTTCCCTCGCTAGTCACTACGAGCAGTACTTC.

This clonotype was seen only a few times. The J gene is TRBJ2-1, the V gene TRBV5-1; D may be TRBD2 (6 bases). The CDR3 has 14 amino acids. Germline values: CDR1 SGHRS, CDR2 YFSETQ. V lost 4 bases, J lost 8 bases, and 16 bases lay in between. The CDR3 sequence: CASSASRTGDEQFF. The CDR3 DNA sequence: TGCGCCAGCAGCGCCTCCCGGACGGGGGATGAGCAGTTCTTC.

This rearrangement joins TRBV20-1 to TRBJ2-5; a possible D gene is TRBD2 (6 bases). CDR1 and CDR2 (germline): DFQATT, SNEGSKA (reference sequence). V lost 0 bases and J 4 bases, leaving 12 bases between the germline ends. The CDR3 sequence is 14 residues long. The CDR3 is CSAREGGARETQYF. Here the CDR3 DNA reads TGCAGTGCTAGAGAGGGGGGAGCTCGAGAGACCCAGTACTTC.

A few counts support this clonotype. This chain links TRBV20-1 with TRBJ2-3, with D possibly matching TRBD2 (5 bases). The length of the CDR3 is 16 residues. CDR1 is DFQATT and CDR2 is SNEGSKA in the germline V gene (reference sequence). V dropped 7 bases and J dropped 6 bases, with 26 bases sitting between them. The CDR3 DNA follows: TGCAGTGGTCGCCCGACCGGACCTGGACTTGCGGATACGCAGTATTTT. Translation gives CSGRPTGPGLADTQYF.

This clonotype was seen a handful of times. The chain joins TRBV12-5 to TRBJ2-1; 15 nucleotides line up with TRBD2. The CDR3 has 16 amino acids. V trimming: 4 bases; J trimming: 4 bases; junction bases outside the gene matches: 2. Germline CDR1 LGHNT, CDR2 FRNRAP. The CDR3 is CASGSGTSGGYNEQFF. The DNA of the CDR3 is TGTGCTAGTGGTTCAGGGACTAGCGGGGGGTACAATGAGCAGTTCTTC. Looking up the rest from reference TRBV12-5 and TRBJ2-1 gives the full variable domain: DARVTQTPRHKVTEMGQEVTMRCQPILGHNTVFWYRQTMMQGLELLAYFRNRAPLDDSGMPKDRFSAEMPDATLATLKIQPSEPRDSAVYFCASGSGTSGGYNEQFFGPGTRLTVL.

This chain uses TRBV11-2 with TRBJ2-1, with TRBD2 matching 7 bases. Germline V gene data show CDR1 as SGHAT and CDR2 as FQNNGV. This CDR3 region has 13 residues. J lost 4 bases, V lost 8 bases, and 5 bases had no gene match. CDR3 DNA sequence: TGTGCCAGCGCCTTCGGGGGGTACAATGAGCAGTTCTTC. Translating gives CASAFGGYNEQFF.